A selection of T cell receptor beta chains follows, all from one sample in a study of regulatory T cells in long-lasting Graves disease. TCRdb ran MiXCR on the multiplex PCR reads and lists one entry per CDR3 protein. The data contain around 400,000 distinct CDR3 sequences, around 16% of them singletons. The sequences come from peripheral blood mononuclear cells (PBMCs), collected at new diagnosis, from a patient treated with antithyroid drugs. The receptors originated from a female donor with Graves disease. The CDR3 runs from the conserved cysteine through the conserved F or W. D genes are given only for firm matches. A row's size may be missing; if present it is once, few, many or a size class.

d_gene: NA; j_gene: TRBJ1-4; v_gene: TRBV15; abundance: many; CDR3aa: CATSRATGANLEKLFF; CDR3nt: TGTGCCACCAGCAGAGCCACAGGCGCTAACCTCGAAAAACTGTTTTTT
d_gene: NA; j_gene: TRBJ2-2; v_gene: TRBV5-4; abundance: few; CDR3aa: CASSLEPGTDTGELFF; CDR3nt: TGTGCCAGCAGCTTGGAACCCGGGACTGACACCGGGGAGCTGTTTTTT
d_gene: NA; j_gene: TRBJ1-2; v_gene: TRBV12-3/TRBV12-4; abundance: many; CDR3aa: CASSYGGNNYGYTF; CDR3nt: TGTGCCAGCAGTTATGGGGGGAATAACTATGGCTACACCTTC
d_gene: NA; j_gene: TRBJ2-5; v_gene: TRBV7-9; abundance: many; CDR3aa: CASSAHRQRQETQYF; CDR3nt: TGTGCCAGCAGCGCACATCGACAGCGCCAAGAGACCCAGTACTTC
d_gene: NA; j_gene: TRBJ2-2; v_gene: TRBV28; abundance: few; CDR3aa: CASEGGASSNTGELFF; CDR3nt: TGTGCCAGCGAGGGGGGGGCTAGCTCGAACACCGGGGAGCTGTTTTTT
d_gene: NA; j_gene: TRBJ2-1; v_gene: TRBV5-5; abundance: many; CDR3aa: CASSWTPGNSYNEQFF; CDR3nt: TGTGCCAGCAGCTGGACTCCAGGGAATTCCTACAATGAGCAGTTCTTC
d_gene: NA; j_gene: TRBJ2-2; v_gene: TRBV18; abundance: many; CDR3aa: CASSPWAGELFF; CDR3nt: TGTGCCAGCTCACCATGGGCCGGGGAGCTGTTTTTT
d_gene: TRBD1; j_gene: TRBJ2-1; v_gene: TRBV7-2; abundance: many; CDR3aa: CASSLLTGGNEQFF; CDR3nt: TGTGCCAGCAGCTTACTGACAGGGGGCAATGAGCAGTTCTTC
d_gene: NA; j_gene: TRBJ2-1; v_gene: TRBV20-1; abundance: many; CDR3aa: CSAPQFENEQFF; CDR3nt: TGCAGTGCTCCCCAGTTTGAGAATGAGCAGTTCTTC
d_gene: TRBD2; j_gene: TRBJ2-3; v_gene: TRBV5-5; abundance: many; CDR3aa: CASSLGLAGLTDTQYF; CDR3nt: TGTGCCAGCAGCCTGGGACTAGCGGGTCTCACAGATACGCAGTATTTT
d_gene: NA; j_gene: TRBJ2-4; v_gene: TRBV2; abundance: medium-sized; CDR3aa: CASGPRTLLAKNIQYF; CDR3nt: TGTGCCAGCGGACCCCGGACACTCTTAGCCAAAAACATTCAGTACTTC
d_gene: NA; j_gene: TRBJ1-1; v_gene: TRBV4-3; abundance: NA; CDR3aa: CASSQEGGVNTEAFF; CDR3nt: TGCGCCAGCAGCCAAGAGGGAGGAGTGAACACTGAAGCTTTCTTT
d_gene: NA; j_gene: TRBJ1-1; v_gene: TRBV12-3/TRBV12-4; abundance: many; CDR3aa: CASTRKGGLGNTEAFF; CDR3nt: TGTGCCAGCACCCGCAAGGGGGGGCTTGGAAACACTGAAGCTTTCTTT
d_gene: NA; j_gene: TRBJ1-1; v_gene: TRBV2; abundance: many; CDR3aa: CASRADRTSNTEAFF; CDR3nt: TGTGCCAGCAGGGCAGACAGAACCTCGAACACTGAAGCTTTCTTT
d_gene: NA; j_gene: TRBJ1-3; v_gene: TRBV13; abundance: many; CDR3aa: CASSFVGGRGNTIYF; CDR3nt: TGTGCCAGCAGCTTCGTCGGGGGAAGAGGAAACACCATATATTTT
d_gene: TRBD2; j_gene: TRBJ2-1; v_gene: TRBV20-1; abundance: many; CDR3aa: CSAVAGGYNEQFF; CDR3nt: TGCAGTGCCGTAGCGGGGGGCTACAATGAGCAGTTCTTC
d_gene: TRBD1; j_gene: TRBJ2-5; v_gene: TRBV29-1; abundance: few; CDR3aa: CSAAGGWQETQYF; CDR3nt: TGCAGCGCCGCAGGGGGCTGGCAAGAGACCCAGTACTTC
d_gene: NA; j_gene: TRBJ1-2; v_gene: TRBV7-9; abundance: few; CDR3aa: CASSWTYGYTF; CDR3nt: TGTGCCAGCAGCTGGACATATGGCTACACCTTC
d_gene: NA; j_gene: TRBJ1-1; v_gene: TRBV10-3; abundance: few; CDR3aa: CAISEGHTEAFF; CDR3nt: TGTGCCATCAGTGAGGGGCACACTGAAGCTTTCTTT
d_gene: NA; j_gene: TRBJ2-1; v_gene: TRBV5-5; abundance: few; CDR3aa: CASSSRRGRDNYNEQFF; CDR3nt: TGTGCCAGCAGCTCCCGCAGGGGCAGGGATAACTACAATGAGCAGTTCTTC
d_gene: TRBD2; j_gene: TRBJ2-7; v_gene: TRBV27; abundance: NA; CDR3aa: CASSFGGAGSYEQYF; CDR3nt: TGTGCCAGCAGTTTCGGGGGGGCAGGGTCCTACGAGCAGTACTTC
d_gene: NA; j_gene: TRBJ1-5; v_gene: TRBV12-3/TRBV12-4; abundance: NA; CDR3aa: CASSPLSGQPQHF; CDR3nt: TGTGCCAGCAGCCCCTTAAGCGGCCAGCCCCAGCATTTT
d_gene: NA; j_gene: TRBJ1-3; v_gene: TRBV25-1; abundance: NA; CDR3aa: CASSTQRGNTIYF; CDR3nt: TGTGCCAGCAGTACCCAGAGGGGAAACACCATATATTTT
d_gene: NA; j_gene: TRBJ1-4; v_gene: TRBV28; abundance: many; CDR3aa: CASSPPRYRTNEKLFF; CDR3nt: TGTGCCAGCAGTCCCCCCCGGTACAGGACTAATGAAAAACTGTTTTTT
d_gene: TRBD1; j_gene: TRBJ2-1; v_gene: TRBV5-1; abundance: NA; CDR3aa: CASSLEGQTFGSYNEQFF; CDR3nt: TGCGCCAGCAGCTTGGAGGGACAGACCTTTGGGTCCTACAATGAGCAGTTCTTC
d_gene: TRBD2; j_gene: TRBJ2-3; v_gene: TRBV19; abundance: many; CDR3aa: CASSRQRTSGRVGDTQYF; CDR3nt: TGTGCCAGTAGTCGACAACGGACTAGCGGGAGGGTTGGAGATACGCAGTATTTT
d_gene: NA; j_gene: TRBJ2-4; v_gene: TRBV11-2; abundance: many; CDR3aa: CASSLGGGLNTQYF; CDR3nt: TGTGCCAGCAGCTTAGGGGGGGGCTTGAATACTCAGTACTTC
d_gene: TRBD1; j_gene: TRBJ1-2; v_gene: TRBV5-5; abundance: few; CDR3aa: CASSTQGQGIYGYTF; CDR3nt: TGTGCCAGCAGCACCCAGGGACAGGGCATCTATGGCTACACCTTC
d_gene: TRBD2; j_gene: TRBJ2-1; v_gene: TRBV5-4; abundance: many; CDR3aa: CASSFAREGGNEQFF; CDR3nt: TGTGCCAGCAGCTTCGCGCGGGAGGGGGGCAATGAGCAGTTCTTC
d_gene: NA; j_gene: TRBJ2-7; v_gene: TRBV27; abundance: many; CDR3aa: CASTSRDGSYEQYF; CDR3nt: TGTGCCAGCACTAGCCGGGACGGCTCCTACGAGCAGTACTTC
d_gene: NA; j_gene: TRBJ1-5; v_gene: TRBV4-1; abundance: many; CDR3aa: CASSQFVNQPQHF; CDR3nt: TGCGCCAGCAGCCAATTTGTGAATCAGCCCCAGCATTTT